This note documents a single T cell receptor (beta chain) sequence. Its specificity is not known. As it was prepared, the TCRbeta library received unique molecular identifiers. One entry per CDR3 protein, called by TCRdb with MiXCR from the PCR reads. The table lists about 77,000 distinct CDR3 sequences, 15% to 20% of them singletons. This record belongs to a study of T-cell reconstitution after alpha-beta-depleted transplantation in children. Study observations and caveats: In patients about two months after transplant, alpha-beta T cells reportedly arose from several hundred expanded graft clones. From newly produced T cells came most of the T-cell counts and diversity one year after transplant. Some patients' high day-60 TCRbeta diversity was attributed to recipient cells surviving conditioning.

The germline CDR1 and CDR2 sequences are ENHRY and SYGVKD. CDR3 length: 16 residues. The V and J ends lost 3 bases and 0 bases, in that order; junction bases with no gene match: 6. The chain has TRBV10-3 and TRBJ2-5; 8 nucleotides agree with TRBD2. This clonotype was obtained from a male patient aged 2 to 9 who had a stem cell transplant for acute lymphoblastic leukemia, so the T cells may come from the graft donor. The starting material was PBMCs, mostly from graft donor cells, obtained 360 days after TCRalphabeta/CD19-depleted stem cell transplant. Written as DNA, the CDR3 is TGTGCCATCAGTGACCTAGCGGGCGCATACCAAGAGACCCAGTACTTC. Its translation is CAISDLAGAYQETQYF.